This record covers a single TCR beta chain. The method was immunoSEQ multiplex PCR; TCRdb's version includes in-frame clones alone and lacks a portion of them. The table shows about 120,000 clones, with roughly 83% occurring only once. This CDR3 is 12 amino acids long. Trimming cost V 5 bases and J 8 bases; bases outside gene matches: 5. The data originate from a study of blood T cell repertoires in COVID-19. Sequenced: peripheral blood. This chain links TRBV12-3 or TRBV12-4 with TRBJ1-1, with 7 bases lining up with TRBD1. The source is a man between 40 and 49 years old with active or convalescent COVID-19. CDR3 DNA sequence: TGTGCCAGCAGTGGACACAGGGGCGAAGCTTTCTTT. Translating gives CASSGHRGEAFF.